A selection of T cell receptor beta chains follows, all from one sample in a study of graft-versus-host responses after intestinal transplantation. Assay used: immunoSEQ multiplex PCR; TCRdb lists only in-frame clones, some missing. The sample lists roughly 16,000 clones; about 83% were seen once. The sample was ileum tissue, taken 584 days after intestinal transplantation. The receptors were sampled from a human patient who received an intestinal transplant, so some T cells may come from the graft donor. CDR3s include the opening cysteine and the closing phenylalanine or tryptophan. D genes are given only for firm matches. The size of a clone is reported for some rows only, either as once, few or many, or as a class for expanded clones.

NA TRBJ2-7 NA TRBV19 CASSINPSRGEQYF TGTGCCAGTAGTATAAACCCCTCTCGGGGCGAGCAGTACTTC
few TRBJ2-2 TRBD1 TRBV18 CASSRGQGLTGELFF TGTGCCAGCTCACGGGGACAGGGCTTGACCGGGGAGCTGTTTTTT
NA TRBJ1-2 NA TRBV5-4 CASSLVGVSNYGYTF TGTGCCAGCAGCTTGGTCGGTGTCTCTAACTATGGCTACACCTTC
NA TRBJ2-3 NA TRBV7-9 CASSFHLKDTQYF TGTGCCAGCAGCTTTCACTTGAAAGATACGCAGTATTTT
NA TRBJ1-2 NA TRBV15 CATRAGGSGGYTF TGTGCCACCAGGGCGGGGGGGAGCGGTGGCTACACCTTC
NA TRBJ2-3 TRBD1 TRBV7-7 CASSPTGVGTDTQYF TGTGCCAGCAGCCCGACAGGGGTGGGCACAGATACGCAGTATTTT
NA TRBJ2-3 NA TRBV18 CASSPGLATDTQYF TGTGCCAGCTCACCCGGATTAGCCACAGATACGCAGTATTTT
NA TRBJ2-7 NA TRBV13 CASSGPDGSGSSEQYF TGTGCCAGCAGCGGGCCCGACGGGTCGGGGTCTAGCGAGCAGTACTTC
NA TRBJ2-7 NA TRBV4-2 CASSQDAIPGPAYEQYF TGTGCCAGCAGCCAAGACGCCATCCCGGGACCGGCCTACGAGCAGTACTTC
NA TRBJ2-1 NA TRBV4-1 CASSQSGEEQFF TGCGCCAGCAGCCAATCCGGCGAGGAGCAGTTCTTC
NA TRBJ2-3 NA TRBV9 CASQPSGLTDTQYF TGTGCCAGCCAACCGTCCGGGCTCACAGATACGCAGTATTTT
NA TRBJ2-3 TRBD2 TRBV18 CASSPSAGAYTDTQYF TGTGCCAGCTCACCATCAGCGGGGGCCTACACAGATACGCAGTATTTT
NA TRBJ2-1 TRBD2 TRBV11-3 CASSKTSGGAPREQFF TGTGCCAGCAGCAAGACTAGCGGGGGTGCCCCCCGCGAGCAGTTCTTC
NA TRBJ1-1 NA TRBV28 CASSIQGRSSAGDF TGTGCCAGCAGTATACAGGGACGTAGTTCAGCGGGGGACTTT
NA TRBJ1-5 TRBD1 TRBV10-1 CAHHRETGINQPQHF TGCGCCCACCACAGAGAGACAGGGATCAATCAGCCCCAGCATTTT
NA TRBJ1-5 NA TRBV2 CASSDQPSYSNQPQHF TGTGCCAGCAGTGATCAGCCCAGCTATAGCAATCAGCCCCAGCATTTT